Below, 26 T cell receptor beta chains from the same sample are listed, as sequenced in a study of T cell repertoires in cytomegalovirus infection (dated by TCRdb to between 2017 and 2020). The instrument was an Illumina HiSeq 1500. The public sequencing data were trimmed at Q25 with fastp and processed into clonotypes with MiXCR by TCRdb, which kept only in-frame beta chains. Rows are combined by CDR3 protein, so each entry shows the most common genes and DNA. Counted in this sample were 200,000 or so distinct CDR3 sequences; 35% to 40% of them appeared once. Over 45% of the sample goes to the ten largest clones. The treatment or condition label, as the study defines it: in vitro stimulation with specific CMV peptide epitopes to enrich CMV-specific T cells. For these receptors, no antigen is known. Sequenced here: CD8+ T cells from cultured PBMCs, sampled from culture after CMV antigen stimulation. Every receptor here comes from a human donor in good health (CMV status not recorded). Some clones in this sample may be carry-over from other donors' samples.

This clonotype occurred a few times. The chain couples TRBV11-2 to TRBJ2-1; 10 nucleotides agree with TRBD1. This CDR3 region has 16 residues. Trimming took 5 bases from V and 3 from J; bases not matched to a gene: 7. The germline V gene encodes CDR1 SGHAT and CDR2 FQNNGV. The CDR3 reads CASSGRQGAYYNEQFF. In nucleotides, the CDR3 is TGTGCCAGCAGCGGTAGACAGGGGGCGTACTACAATGAGCAGTTCTTC.

The chain recombines TRBV4-1 with TRBJ2-2; D is uncertain. Trimming shortened V by 0 bases and J by 3 bases, and 8 bases separated the two germline ends. The CDR3 spans 15 residues. Germline CDR1 and CDR2: MGHRA and YSYEKL. CDR3 nucleotide sequence: TGCGCCAGCAGCCAAGATCCGCATCACACCGGGGAGCTGTTTTTT. It translates to CASSQDPHHTGELFF.

The rearrangement uses TRBV10-3 and TRBJ2-1, with no clear D. V was shortened by 2 bases and J by 4 bases, with 6 bases between the two germline ends. This CDR3 is 13 amino acids long. Germline values: CDR1 ENHRY, CDR2 SYGVKD. The CDR3 spells CAISEVNYNEQFF. As DNA, the CDR3 is TGTGCCATCAGTGAGGTAAATTACAATGAGCAGTTCTTC.

The chain carries TRBV4-2 and TRBJ1-1; tentative D call: TRBD1 (5 bases). CDR1 and CDR2 (germline): LGHNA, YNFKEQ. This CDR3 has 16 amino acids. Trimming left V 0 bases short and J 6 bases short, with 17 bases between. CDR3 DNA sequence: TGTGCCAGCAGCCAAGATTCCAGGGCATTGATCCCTGAAGCTTTCTTT. The encoded protein is CASSQDSRALIPEAFF.

CDR3 DNA: TGCAGTGCTCGCCTGGGACTAGCGGGAATAGGGAGCTCCTACGAGCAGTACTTC. As protein: CSARLGLAGIGSSYEQYF. V and J are TRBV20-1 and TRBJ2-7, with 13 bases aligning to TRBD2. V lost 5 bases to trimming and J lost 0 bases; unmatched junction nucleotides: 13. The length of the CDR3 is 18 residues. Germline CDR1 reads DFQATT; CDR2 reads SNEGSKA (reference sequence).

The chain carries TRBV7-9 and TRBJ2-5; 15 bases fit TRBD2. Looked up from germline, CDR1 is SEHNR and CDR2 is FQNEAQ (reference sequence). CDR3 length: 16 amino acids. The trim removed 3 bases at V and 2 bases at J, leaving 1 base unmatched. CDR3 DNA sequence: TGTGCCAGCAGCTTCGGACTAGCGGGAGGGCAAGAGACCCAGTACTTC. It yields the protein CASSFGLAGGQETQYF.

This clonotype was recorded a few times. This chain links TRBV28 with TRBJ2-1; TRBD1 aligns across 9 bases. The germline CDR1 and CDR2 sequences are MDHEN and SYDVKM. V dropped 3 bases and J dropped 9; count of bases not matched to a gene: 3. CDR3 length: 13 residues. Here the CDR3 DNA reads TGTGCCAGCAGTTTTCTGACAGGGGGTGAGCAGTTCTTC. Amino acids: CASSFLTGGEQFF. Complete variable domain (other parts from reference TRBV28 and TRBJ2-1): DVKVTQSSRYLVKRTGEKVFLECVQDMDHENMFWYRQDPGLGLRLIYFSYDVKMKEKGDIPEGYSVSREKKERFSLILESASTNQTSMYLCASSFLTGGEQFFGPGTRLTVL.

This clonotype was counted many times. V is TRBV7-8 and J is TRBJ1-4; unclear D gene. Germline CDR1 is SGHVS and CDR2 is FQNEAQ. The CDR3 runs 17 residues. The V and J ends lost 5 bases and 0 bases respectively, with 16 bases between them. CDR3 region: CASSPRGLKPTNEKLFF. CDR3 DNA: TGTGCCAGCAGCCCACGAGGGCTAAAGCCAACTAATGAAAAACTGTTTTTT.

The gene calls are TRBV2 and TRBJ1-4; D is ambiguous. The CDR3 runs to 15 residues. Germline values: CDR1 SNHLY, CDR2 FYNNEI. V lost 7 bases and J 8 bases, leaving 20 bases between the germline ends. The CDR3 sequence: CASTSHLRAGEKLFF. CDR3 nucleotide sequence: TGTGCCAGCACCTCCCATTTGAGGGCGGGAGAAAAACTGTTTTTT.

This clonotype was seen more than once but under ten times. The rearrangement joins TRBV27 to TRBJ2-7; TRBD1 aligns across 8 bases. V lost 8 bases, J lost 6 bases, and 6 bases stayed unmatched. CDR1 MNHEY and CDR2 SMNVEV come from the germline V gene (reference sequence). This CDR3 contains 12 residues. In DNA, the CDR3 is TGTGCCAGCTCGGGACAGGAGTTCGAGCAGTACTTC. It is translated as CASSGQEFEQYF.

The gene calls are TRBV7-4 and TRBJ2-7; the match to TRBD2 covers 8 bases. Germline V gives CDR1 SGHVT, CDR2 SQSDAQ. This CDR3 region has 14 residues. V dropped 5 bases and J dropped 2; count of bases not matched to a gene: 5. CDR3 amino acids: CASSGSGSPYEQYF. The DNA of the CDR3 is TGTGCCAGCAGCGGGAGCGGGAGCCCCTACGAGCAGTACTTC. Supplemented by reference TRBV7-4 and TRBJ2-7, the full variable domain reads GAGVSQSPRYKVAKRGRDVALRCDSISGHVTLYWYRQTLGQGSEVLTYSQSDAQRDKSGRPSGRFSAERPERSVSTLKIQRTEQGDSAVYLCASSGSGSPYEQYFGPGTRLTVT.

The chain uses TRBV7-3 and TRBJ2-1, with D uncertain. Looked up from germline, CDR1 is SGHTA and CDR2 is FQGTGA. The CDR3 is made up of 14 amino acids. Trimming pared 5 bases from V and 6 bases from J, leaving 14 bases between. The CDR3 DNA is TGTGCCAGCAGCCCTTTCGGAGCTAGCAATGAGCAGTTCTTC. It yields the protein CASSPFGASNEQFF.

CDR3 residues: CASSPGISPNEQFF. The CDR3 coding sequence is TGTGCCAGCAGTCCCGGGATCAGCCCAAATGAGCAGTTCTTC. This chain uses TRBV12-3 or TRBV12-4 with TRBJ2-1, with D possibly being TRBD2 (5 bases). There are 14 residues in the CDR3. The V end was cut by 5 bases, the J end by 7 bases, with 15 bases between.

This clonotype has only a few counts. The chain uses TRBV11-1 and TRBJ1-6; D remains unclear. This CDR3 has 15 residues. V gave up 4 bases and J gave up 7 bases, with 14 bases separating them. In germline, CDR1 is SGHAT, CDR2 FQDESV (reference sequence). For the CDR3, the DNA is TGTGCCAGCAGCTCCCGGCGCGGGCTCAATTCACCCCTCCACTTT. Protein sequence: CASSSRRGLNSPLHF.

The gene calls are TRBV20-1 and TRBJ1-6; 8 bases are a match to TRBD1. After removal of 1 base from V and 7 bases from J, the junction contained 9 bases not matched to a gene. This CDR3 is built from 16 residues. Per the germline V gene, CDR1 is DFQATT and CDR2 is SNEGSKA (reference sequence). CDR3 in amino acids: CSARGTGQGRNSPLHF. The CDR3 coding sequence is TGCAGTGCTAGAGGAACCGGACAGGGAAGAAATTCACCCCTCCACTTT.

This clonotype was seen only once. The chain uses TRBV20-1 and TRBJ2-2, with D possibly TRBD1 on 5 matching bases. CDR3 length: 14 amino acids. V lost 0 bases and J lost 4, with 9 bases in between. Germline assignment: CDR1 DFQATT and CDR2 SNEGSKA (reference sequence). The CDR3, as DNA: TGCAGTGCTAGAGATGCAGGGCGCACCGGGGAGCTGTTTTTT. The encoded protein is CSARDAGRTGELFF.

The chain employs TRBV27 and TRBJ1-2, with 11 bases lining up with TRBD1. Germline loops: CDR1 MNHEY, CDR2 SMNVEV (reference sequence). Germline trimming cut 5 bases from V and 2 bases from J; bases unmatched to any gene: 4. There are 15 residues in the CDR3. The CDR3 DNA reads TGTGCCAGCAGTCTCGGGACAGGGGGAAACTATGGCTACACCTTC. Translation: CASSLGTGGNYGYTF.

CDR3 sequence: CASSLDFLTVLNTEAFF. CDR3 nucleotides: TGTGCCAGCAGCTTAGATTTTTTGACAGTCCTGAACACTGAAGCTTTCTTT. J is TRBJ1-1 and V is TRBV11-2, with a weak D call TRBD1 (5 bases). Germline assignment: CDR1 SGHAT and CDR2 FQNNGV. This CDR3 has 17 residues. The V end was cut by 0 bases, the J end by 0 bases, with 14 bases between.

This clonotype occurred a few times. V gene TRBV27 combines with J gene TRBJ2-3; 13 bases are a match to TRBD2. Germline CDR1 and CDR2: MNHEY and SMNVEV (reference sequence). CDR3 size: 17 residues. V lost 3 bases to trimming and J lost 5 bases; unmatched junction nucleotides: 8. CDR3 region: CASSLGLAGTPQDTQYF. The CDR3 nucleotides read TGTGCCAGCAGTTTGGGACTAGCGGGAACCCCACAAGATACGCAGTATTTT.

The gene calls are TRBV7-9 and TRBJ2-4, with 7 bases that match TRBD1. The CDR3 runs 15 residues. V gave up 1 base and J gave up 6 bases; unmatched junction bases: 6. Germline V gene data show CDR1 as SEHNR and CDR2 as FQNEAQ (reference sequence). Here the CDR3 DNA reads TGTGCCAGCAGCTTAGTAAGTCGACAGGGAAACATTCAGTACTTC. It is translated as CASSLVSRQGNIQYF.

This clonotype came up many times. The chain has TRBV7-9 and TRBJ2-4; D may be TRBD2 (5 bases). V was cut by 5 bases and J by 0 bases, with 14 bases left in between. This CDR3 contains 16 residues. CDR1 is SEHNR, CDR2 FQNEAQ, per germline (reference sequence). CDR3 amino acids: CASSTREEIAKNIQYF. The CDR3 DNA follows: TGTGCCAGCAGCACCCGGGAAGAGATAGCCAAAAACATTCAGTACTTC. The whole variable domain, remainder taken from reference TRBV7-9 and TRBJ2-4, is DTGVSQNPRHKITKRGQNVTFRCDPISEHNRLYWYRQTLGQGPEFLTYFQNEAQLEKSRLLSDRFSAERPKGSFSTLEIQRTEQGDSAMYLCASSTREEIAKNIQYFGAGTRLSVL.

CDR3 coding DNA: TGTGCCAGCGGAGGGAGGGTCAGGGGCCAGCGGGAGTTTAGGAATGAGCAGTTCTTC. It encodes CASGGRVRGQREFRNEQFF. This chain uses TRBV9 with TRBJ2-1, with 8 bases lining up with TRBD2. Germline V CDR1 and CDR2: SGDLS, YYNGEE. V dropped 7 bases and J dropped 7; count of bases not matched to a gene: 25. The CDR3 length is 19 residues.

CDR3 region: CASSNRDTSYNEQFF. CDR3 DNA sequence: TGCGCCAGCAGCAACCGGGACACTTCTTACAATGAGCAGTTCTTC. This chain connects TRBV4-3 to TRBJ2-1; maybe TRBD1 (6 bases). With 5 bases removed from V and 4 bases from J, the gap between germline ends came to 15 bases. Germline values: CDR1 LGHNA, CDR2 YSLEER. The length of the CDR3 is 15 residues.

The chain joins TRBV7-9 to TRBJ2-5; D is perhaps TRBD1 (6 bases). The germline V gene has CDR1 SEHNR and CDR2 FQNEAQ (reference sequence). The CDR3 sequence is 14 residues long. With 2 bases removed from V and 1 base from J, the gap between germline ends came to 8 bases. The CDR3 region has the DNA TGTGCCAGCAGCTTACAGGGGTCCCAAGAGACCCAGTACTTC. This sequence encodes CASSLQGSQETQYF.

This clonotype was detected a few times. The chain joins TRBV4-1 to TRBJ1-1; a weak D match, TRBD1 (5 bases). Germline assignment: CDR1 MGHRA and CDR2 YSYEKL. V was cut by 4 bases and J by 0 bases, with 15 bases left in between. This CDR3 region has 16 residues. CDR3 sequence reads: CASSLFTGEMNTEAFF. DNA of the CDR3: TGCGCCAGCAGCCTTTTCACGGGGGAAATGAACACTGAAGCTTTCTTT.

J is TRBJ2-1 and V is TRBV2; 7 nucleotides align to TRBD2. The V and J ends lost 1 base and 7 bases, in that order; junction bases with no gene match: 7. CDR1 and CDR2 from the germline V gene are SNHLY and FYNNEI. CDR3 length: 15 residues. CDR3 in amino acids: CASSEVGGPKNEQFF. In DNA, the CDR3 is TGTGCCAGCAGTGAAGTGGGAGGGCCGAAAAATGAGCAGTTCTTC.